This T cell receptor beta chain is from a study of T cell clones after liver transplantation. Per germline, CDR1 MDHEN and CDR2 SYDVKM. The CDR3 has 12 residues. The V and J ends lost 2 bases and 10 bases respectively, with 11 bases between them. Assay: immunoSEQ multiplex PCR; the TCRdb copy retains only in-frame clones and omits some. The sample has about 74,000 clones, about 80% seen once. V is TRBV28 and J is TRBJ1-1; D is perhaps TRBD1 (6 bases). The sample consisted of CD4+ T cells from blood, taken before liver transplant. This TCR derives from a human donor who received a liver transplant. The CDR3 reads CASSLMGAGAFF. The CDR3 DNA reads TGTGCCAGCAGTTTAATGGGGGCAGGAGCTTTCTTT.